These 16 T cell receptor beta chains came from one sample sequenced in a study of blood T cell repertoires in COVID-19. Repertoires were generated with immunoSEQ multiplex PCR, while TCRdb's copy carries only in-frame clones and drops some. The sample carries some 260,000 clones, roughly 90% recorded once. Sequences were obtained from peripheral blood. The receptors were sampled from a human donor in a cohort sampled during active COVID-19.

The V call is TRBV5-1, the J call TRBJ1-4, with D possibly being TRBD1 (5 bases). The V and J ends lost 4 bases and 0 bases respectively, with 16 bases between them. The length of the CDR3 is 17 residues. Germline-derived CDR1 and CDR2 are SGHRS and YFSETQ. CDR3 in amino acids: CASSADIRSSTNEKLFF. The CDR3 DNA sequence: TGCGCCAGCAGCGCGGACATCCGAAGTTCAACTAATGAAAAACTGTTTTTT. Full variable domain (missing parts from reference TRBV5-1 and TRBJ1-4): KAGVTQTPRYLIKTRGQQVTLSCSPISGHRSVSWYQQTPGQGLQFLFEYFSETQRNKGNFPGRFSGRQFSNSRSEMNVSTLELGDSALYLCASSADIRSSTNEKLFFGSGTQLSVL.

Only a few counts were recorded for this clone. The V call is TRBV3-1 (or the pseudogene TRBV3-2), the J call TRBJ2-7; D remains unclear. This CDR3 contains 16 residues. The germline gives CDR1 LGHDT, CDR2 YNNKEL (reference sequence). V dropped 0 bases and J dropped 3 bases, with 15 bases sitting between them. The CDR3 protein is CASSQEGPRRYYEQYF. The CDR3 DNA reads as TGTGCCAGCAGCCAAGAAGGCCCCCGGAGATACTACGAGCAGTACTTC.

The chain combines TRBV5-6 with TRBJ2-7, with 8 positions matching TRBD1. The CDR3 length is 19 residues. Germline V CDR1 and CDR2: SGHDT, YYEEEE. Unmatched junction bases numbered 18, after V lost 4 bases and J lost 0 bases. Here the CDR3 DNA reads TGTGCCAGCAGCATTCGGACAGGGCGAAACATTATTAGCTCCTACGAGCAGTACTTC. It yields the protein CASSIRTGRNIISSYEQYF.

This clone was counted a single time. This chain joins TRBV7-2 and TRBJ2-7, with D possibly being TRBD2 (5 bases). V gave up 2 bases and J gave up 4 bases, with 9 bases separating them. The CDR3 runs 13 residues. CDR1 is SGHTA and CDR2 is FQGNSA in the germline V gene. The CDR3 loop reads CASSLLAGYEQYF. CDR3 bases: TGTGCCAGCAGCTTACTAGCCGGGTACGAGCAGTACTTC.

The chain links TRBV19 to TRBJ1-4; no reliable D call. The CDR3 runs 13 residues. Between the trimmed V and J ends, which lost 3 bases and 4 bases, there was a span of 6 bases. The germline CDR1 and CDR2 sequences are LNHDA and SQIVND (reference sequence). The CDR3 DNA reads as TGTGCCAGTAGTATCTCCGTTAATGAAAAACTGTTTTTT. Translated: CASSISVNEKLFF.

The chain uses TRBV5-6 and TRBJ2-7, with D possibly matching TRBD2 (5 bases). Germline V lookup: CDR1 SGHDT, CDR2 YYEEEE. Deletions cut 4 bases from V and 5 bases from J, with 22 bases between. The CDR3 runs to 16 residues. DNA for the CDR3: TGTGCCAGCAGCCCCCTCGGTGTTTCGGGAACCCACGAGCAGTACTTC. Encoded protein: CASSPLGVSGTHEQYF.

This rearrangement joins TRBV11-2 to TRBJ1-1, with D perhaps TRBD1 (6 bases). Germline V CDR1 and CDR2: SGHAT, FQNNGV. The length of the CDR3 is 12 residues. V lost 4 bases and J lost 7, with 10 bases in between. The CDR3: CASSSRTVEAFF. The CDR3 DNA is TGTGCCAGCAGCTCACGGACAGTTGAAGCTTTCTTT. Filled out from reference TRBV11-2 and TRBJ1-1, the complete variable domain reads EAGVAQSPRYKIIEKRQSVAFWCNPISGHATLYWYQQILGQGPKLLIQFQNNGVVDDSQLPKDRFSAERLKGVDSTLKIQPAKLEDSAVYLCASSSRTVEAFFGQGTRLTVV.

This clone was observed once. The V gene is TRBV5-1, the J gene TRBJ1-2; 8 nucleotides line up with TRBD1. The germline gives CDR1 SGHRS, CDR2 YFSETQ. V lost 2 bases and J lost 4; bases outside the gene matches: 7. The CDR3 covers 15 residues. This CDR3 is CASSFPGQAFYGYTF. CDR3 sequence (DNA): TGCGCCAGCAGCTTCCCGGGACAGGCCTTCTATGGCTACACCTTC.

This chain connects TRBV7-6 to TRBJ1-1, with a weak D call TRBD1 (5 bases). From germline, CDR1 is SGHVS and CDR2 FNYEAQ. CDR3 size: 16 residues. With 1 base removed from V and 1 base from J, the gap between germline ends came to 13 bases. The CDR3 protein is CASSLDRRQQNTEAFF. CDR3 nucleotide sequence: TGTGCCAGCAGCTTAGATAGGAGACAGCAGAACACTGAAGCTTTCTTT.

A single count supports this clone. The chain combines TRBV6-6 with TRBJ2-3; 12 bases align to TRBD2. Trimming took 5 bases from V and 3 from J; bases not matched to a gene: 3. CDR1 is MNHNY, CDR2 SVGAGI, per germline (reference sequence). The CDR3 loop spans 15 amino acids. CDR3 in amino acids: CASSDTSGGTDTQYF. The CDR3 coding sequence is TGTGCCAGCAGTGATACTAGCGGGGGGACAGATACGCAGTATTTT.

This clone was detected a few times. The chain links TRBV28 to TRBJ1-1; TRBD1 matches at 8 bases. The CDR3 sequence is 15 residues long. The germline CDR1 and CDR2 sequences are MDHEN and SYDVKM. The ends lost 5 bases at V and 0 bases at J; junction bases unmatched: 5. The CDR3 DNA is TGTGCCAGCAGTGGCCGGGACAGGATGAACACTGAAGCTTTCTTT. It translates to CASSGRDRMNTEAFF.

V gene TRBV30 combines with J gene TRBJ2-7; 8 bases line up with TRBD1. Germline CDR1 and CDR2: GTSNPN and SVGIG (reference sequence). V shed 8 bases, J shed 3 bases, and the junction held 9 bases outside the gene matches. The CDR3 loop spans 13 amino acids. CDR3 bases: TGTGCCCTGATGACAGGGGACCACTACGAGCAGTACTTC. Its translation: CALMTGDHYEQYF.

The chain joins TRBV28 to TRBJ2-7; 7 bases are a match to TRBD2. V shed 1 base, J shed 0 bases, and the junction held 9 bases outside the gene matches. Germline V lookup: CDR1 MDHEN, CDR2 SYDVKM. This CDR3 is 17 amino acids long. The CDR3 DNA reads as TGTGCCAGCAGTTTATCCCGCATGGGGGAGGGCTCCTACGAGCAGTACTTC. Protein sequence: CASSLSRMGEGSYEQYF.

The CDR3 here is CASSHKSGRALTGELFF. In DNA, the CDR3 is TGTGCCAGCAGCCATAAAAGCGGGAGGGCCTTAACCGGGGAGCTGTTTTTT. This chain uses TRBV3-1 (or the pseudogene TRBV3-2) with TRBJ2-2, with 10 bases aligning to TRBD2. Germline V CDR1 and CDR2: LGHDT, YNNKEL (reference sequence). With 3 bases clipped from V and 5 bases from J, the junction kept 9 bases outside the gene matches. The CDR3 loop spans 17 amino acids.

The chain has TRBV30 and TRBJ1-2; D call uncertain. The CDR3 spans 12 residues. Germline V gene lookup returns CDR1 GTSNPN and CDR2 SVGIG (reference sequence). The V and J ends lost 1 base and 5 bases respectively, with 8 bases between them. The CDR3 bases are TGTGCCTGGAGTGGCTCGACATATGGCTACACCTTC. Amino acid sequence: CAWSGSTYGYTF.

The rearrangement uses TRBV7-2 and TRBJ1-2, with 7 bases lining up with TRBD1. CDR1 SGHTA and CDR2 FQGNSA come from the germline V gene. The CDR3 contains 13 residues. The trim removed 0 bases at V and 7 bases at J, leaving 2 bases unmatched. CDR3 protein: CASSLAGGSGYTF. The CDR3 DNA sequence: TGTGCCAGCAGCTTAGCAGGGGGCAGTGGCTACACCTTC.